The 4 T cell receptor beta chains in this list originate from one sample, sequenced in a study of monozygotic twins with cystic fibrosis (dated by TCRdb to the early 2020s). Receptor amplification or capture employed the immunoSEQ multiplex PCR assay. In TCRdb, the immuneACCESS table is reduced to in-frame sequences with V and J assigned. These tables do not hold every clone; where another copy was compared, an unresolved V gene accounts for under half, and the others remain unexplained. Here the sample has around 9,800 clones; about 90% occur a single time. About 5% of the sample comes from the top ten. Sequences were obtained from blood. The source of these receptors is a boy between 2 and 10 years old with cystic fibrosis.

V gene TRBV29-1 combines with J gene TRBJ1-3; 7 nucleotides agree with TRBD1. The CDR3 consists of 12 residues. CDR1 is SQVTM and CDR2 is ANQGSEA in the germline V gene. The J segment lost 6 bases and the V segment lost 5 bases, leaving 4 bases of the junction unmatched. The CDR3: CSVPGQLNTIYF. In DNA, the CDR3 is TGCAGCGTTCCGGGACAGTTAAACACCATATATTTT.

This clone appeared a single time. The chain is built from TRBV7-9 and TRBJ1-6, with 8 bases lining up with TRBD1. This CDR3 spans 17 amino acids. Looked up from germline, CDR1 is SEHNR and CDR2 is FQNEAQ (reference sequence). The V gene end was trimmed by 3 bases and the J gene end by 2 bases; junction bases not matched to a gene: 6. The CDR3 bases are TGTGCCAGCAGCTTCGGACAGGGAGAAACCTATAATTCACCCCTCCACTTT. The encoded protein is CASSFGQGETYNSPLHF. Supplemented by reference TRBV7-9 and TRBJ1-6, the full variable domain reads DTGVSQNPRHKITKRGQNVTFRCDPISEHNRLYWYRQTLGQGPEFLTYFQNEAQLEKSRLLSDRFSAERPKGSFSTLEIQRTEQGDSAMYLCASSFGQGETYNSPLHFGNGTRLTVT.

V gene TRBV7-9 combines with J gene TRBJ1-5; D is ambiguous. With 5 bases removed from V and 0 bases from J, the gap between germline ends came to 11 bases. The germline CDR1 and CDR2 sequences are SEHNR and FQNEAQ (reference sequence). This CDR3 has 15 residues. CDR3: CASSPLGYSNQPQHF. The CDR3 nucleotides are TGTGCCAGCAGCCCCCTGGGCTATAGCAATCAGCCCCAGCATTTT. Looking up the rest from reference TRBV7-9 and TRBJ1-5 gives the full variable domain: DTGVSQNPRHKITKRGQNVTFRCDPISEHNRLYWYRQTLGQGPEFLTYFQNEAQLEKSRLLSDRFSAERPKGSFSTLEIQRTEQGDSAMYLCASSPLGYSNQPQHFGDGTRLSIL.

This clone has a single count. CDR3 nucleotide sequence: TGTGCCAGCAGCCTTGAGCGTTCCTCCTACAATGAGCAGTTCTTC. Protein sequence: CASSLERSSYNEQFF. J is TRBJ2-1 and V is TRBV5-4; no clear D gene. The CDR3 covers 15 residues. Trimming took off 4 bases at V and 0 bases at J, with 11 bases between the two ends. Per germline, CDR1 SGHNT and CDR2 YYREEE (reference sequence).